The present entry profiles one TCR beta chain with its context. The antigen remains unidentified. This sample was included in a study of type 1 regulatory T cells. At the level of the study: This in vitro CD4 product, T-allo10, is enriched for Tr1 cells and alloantigen-specific. Study-wide findings and caveats: Tr1 cells had a more restricted TCR repertoire than non-Tr1 cells.

From the reads, TCRdb called clonotypes with MiXCR, one entry per CDR3 protein. The data show tens of thousands of distinct CDR3 sequences, 60% to 80% seen once. The V gene's germline CDR1 is SNHLY and CDR2 FYNNEI. V lost 4 bases, J lost 6 bases, and 19 bases lay in between. This CDR3 is built from 15 residues. This TCR was sampled from a human donor in good health. V usage is TRBV2 and J usage is TRBJ2-7; D may match TRBD1 or TRBD2 (6 bases each). What was sequenced was cultured non-Tr1 T cells, either the whole culture or a sorted T cell fraction (not recorded which). DNA of the CDR3: TGTGCCAGCAGTGTGTTTCCCAGCGGAGGGGGCGAGCAGTACTTC. It is translated as CASSVFPSGGGEQYF. Looking up the rest from reference TRBV2 and TRBJ2-7 gives the full variable domain: EPEVTQTPSHQVTQMGQEVILRCVPISNHLYFYWYRQILGQKVEFLVSFYNNEISEKSEIFDDQFSVERPDGSNFTLKIRSTKLEDSAMYFCASSVFPSGGGEQYFGPGTRLTVT.